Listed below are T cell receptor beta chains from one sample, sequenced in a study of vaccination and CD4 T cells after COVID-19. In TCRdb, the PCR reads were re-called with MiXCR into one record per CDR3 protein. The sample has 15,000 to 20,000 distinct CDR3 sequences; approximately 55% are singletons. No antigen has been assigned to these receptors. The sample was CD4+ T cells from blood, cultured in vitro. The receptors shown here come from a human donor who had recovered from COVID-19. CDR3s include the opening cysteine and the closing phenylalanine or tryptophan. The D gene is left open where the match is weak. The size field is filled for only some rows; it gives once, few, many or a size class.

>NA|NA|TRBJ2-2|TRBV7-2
CASSPALGAGELFF
TGTGCCAGCAGCCCGGCACTAGGGGCCGGGGAGCTGTTTTTT
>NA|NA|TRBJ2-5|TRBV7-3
CASSRDNRETQYF
TGTGCCAGCAGTCGCGACAATCGGGAGACCCAGTACTTC
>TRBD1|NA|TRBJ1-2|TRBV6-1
CASSHGTGRGYTF
TGTGCCAGCAGTCACGGGACAGGTCGAGGCTACACCTTC
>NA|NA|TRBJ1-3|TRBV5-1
CASSLNSEGNTIYF
TGCGCCAGCAGCTTGAACAGCGAAGGAAACACCATATATTTT
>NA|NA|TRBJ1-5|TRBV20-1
CSARQSAQPQHF
TGCAGTGCTCGACAAAGCGCTCAGCCCCAGCATTTT
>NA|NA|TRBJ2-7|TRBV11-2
CASSSPIAVAYEQYF
TGTGCCAGCAGCTCCCCAATAGCGGTTGCCTACGAGCAGTACTTC
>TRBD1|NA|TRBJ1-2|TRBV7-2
CASSLSGTGAHYGYTF
TGTGCCAGCAGCTTATCCGGGACAGGGGCGCACTATGGCTACACCTTC
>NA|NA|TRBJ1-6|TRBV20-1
CSARDPLELHF
TGCAGTGCTAGAGATCCCTTAGAGCTCCACTTT
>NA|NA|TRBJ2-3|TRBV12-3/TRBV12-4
CASSGPGLSTDTQYF
TGTGCCAGCAGTGGACCGGGACTTAGCACAGATACGCAGTATTTT
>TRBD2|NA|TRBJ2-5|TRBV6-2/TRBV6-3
CASRLGLAGGPGETQYF
TGTGCCAGCAGGCTCGGACTAGCGGGAGGGCCTGGAGAGACCCAGTACTTC
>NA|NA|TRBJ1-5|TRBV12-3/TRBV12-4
CASSGRGGELSNQPQHF
TGTGCCAGTTCCGGCAGGGGAGGAGAGCTCTCCAATCAGCCCCAGCATTTT
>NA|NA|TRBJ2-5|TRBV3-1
CASSQVFETQYF
TGTGCCAGCAGCCAGGTTTTCGAGACCCAGTACTTC
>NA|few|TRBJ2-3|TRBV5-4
CASSLGGQTDTQYF
TGTGCCAGCAGCTTGGGGGGTCAAACAGATACGCAGTATTTT
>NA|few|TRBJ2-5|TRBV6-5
CASSYYGAGETQYF
TGTGCCAGCAGTTACTACGGGGCAGGGGAGACCCAGTACTTC
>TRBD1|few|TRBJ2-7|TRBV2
CASSEGQTYEQYF
TGTGCCAGCAGTGAGGGACAGACCTACGAGCAGTACTTC
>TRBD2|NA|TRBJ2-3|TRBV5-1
CASMTFSGSVTDTQYF
TGCGCCAGCATGACCTTTAGCGGGAGCGTGACAGATACGCAGTATTTT
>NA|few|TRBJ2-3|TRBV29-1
CSVDRTDTQYF
TGCAGCGTTGACAGGACAGATACGCAGTATTTT
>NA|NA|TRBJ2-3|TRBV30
CAWSVVGDTQYF
TGTGCCTGGAGTGTAGTGGGAGATACGCAGTATTTT
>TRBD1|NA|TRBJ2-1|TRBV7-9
CASSFLWTGAVNNEQFF
TGTGCCAGCAGCTTCCTCTGGACAGGGGCCGTTAACAATGAGCAGTTCTTC
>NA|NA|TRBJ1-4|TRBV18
CASSPLDRVGEKLFF
TGTGCCAGCTCACCACTCGACCGGGTAGGGGAAAAACTGTTTTTT
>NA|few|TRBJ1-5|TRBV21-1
CASSDDRRDHQPQHF
TGTGCCAGCAGTGACGATCGCAGGGACCATCAGCCCCAGCATTTT
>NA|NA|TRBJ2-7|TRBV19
CASSSRVSYEQYF
TGTGCCAGTAGTTCCCGGGTTTCCTACGAGCAGTACTTC
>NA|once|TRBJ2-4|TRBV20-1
CSAWTLGTKNIQYF
TGCAGTGCCTGGACCCTCGGAACCAAAAACATTCAGTACTTC
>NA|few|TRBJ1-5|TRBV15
CATSRGEARPNQPQHF
TGTGCCACCAGCAGAGGGGAGGCCAGACCTAATCAGCCCCAGCATTTT
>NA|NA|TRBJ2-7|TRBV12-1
CASSFVGLAEGLGSYEQYF
TGTGCCAGCAGCTTTGTAGGTCTAGCGGAGGGACTGGGGTCCTACGAGCAGTACTTC
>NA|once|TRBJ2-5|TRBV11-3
CASSLELGALQETQYF
TGTGCCAGCAGCTTAGAGTTGGGGGCGTTACAAGAGACCCAGTACTTC
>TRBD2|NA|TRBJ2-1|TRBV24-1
CATSDLKVAGGYNEQFF
TGTGCCACCAGTGATTTGAAGGTAGCGGGAGGATACAATGAGCAGTTCTTC
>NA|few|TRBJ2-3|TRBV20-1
CSARLRQLLGASTDTQYF
TGCAGTGCTAGATTAAGGCAGCTATTGGGGGCTAGCACAGATACGCAGTATTTT
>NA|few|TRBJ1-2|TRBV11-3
CASSLSGERGYTF
TGTGCCAGCAGCTTATCCGGGGAGAGGGGCTACACCTTC
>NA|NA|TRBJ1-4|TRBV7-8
CASSLNVLELFF
TGTGCCAGCAGCTTAAACGTGTTGGAACTGTTTTTT
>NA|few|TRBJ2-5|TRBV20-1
CSARDMGEGETQYF
TGCAGTGCTAGAGATATGGGGGAAGGGGAGACCCAGTACTTC
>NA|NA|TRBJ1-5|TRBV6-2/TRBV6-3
CASRRPNQPQHF
TGTGCCAGCAGGAGACCAAATCAGCCCCAGCATTTT
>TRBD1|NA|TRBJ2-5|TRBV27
CASSSPPGTGETQYF
TGTGCCAGCAGTTCCCCCCCCGGGACAGGGGAGACCCAGTACTTC
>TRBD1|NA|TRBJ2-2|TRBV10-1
CATQGAGNTGELFF
TGCGCCACCCAGGGGGCCGGGAACACCGGGGAGCTGTTTTTT
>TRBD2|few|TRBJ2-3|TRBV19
CASGISASGTDTQYF
TGTGCCAGTGGGATATCGGCTAGCGGGACAGATACGCAGTATTTT
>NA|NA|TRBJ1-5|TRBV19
CASGARGDQPQHF
TGTGCCAGCGGGGCGAGGGGAGACCAGCCCCAGCATTTT
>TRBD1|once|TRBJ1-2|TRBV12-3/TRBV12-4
CASSPQGNYGYTF
TGTGCCAGCAGTCCACAGGGGAACTATGGCTACACCTTC
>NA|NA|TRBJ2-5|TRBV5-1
CASSFLSTETQYF
TGCGCCAGCAGCTTTCTAAGTACGGAGACCCAGTACTTC
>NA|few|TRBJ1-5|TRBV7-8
CASSPSSHQPQHF
TGTGCCAGCAGCCCTAGTTCCCATCAGCCCCAGCATTTT
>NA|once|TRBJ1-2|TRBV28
CASSSSQGYGYTF
TGTGCCAGCAGTTCCTCCCAGGGGTATGGCTACACCTTC
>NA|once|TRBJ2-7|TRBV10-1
CATAPSVSSYEQYF
TGCGCCACCGCCCCCAGCGTGAGCTCCTACGAGCAGTACTTC
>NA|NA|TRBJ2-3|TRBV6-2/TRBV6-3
CASSQEKFRAVGTDTQYF
TGTGCCAGCAGCCAGGAGAAGTTTAGAGCCGTCGGCACAGATACGCAGTATTTT
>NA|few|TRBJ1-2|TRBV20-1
CSARAPAKTDGYTF
TGCAGTGCTAGAGCCCCTGCGAAAACTGATGGCTACACCTTC
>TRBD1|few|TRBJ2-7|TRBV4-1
CASSRGQGETYEQYF
TGCGCCAGCAGCCGAGGACAGGGGGAAACCTACGAGCAGTACTTC
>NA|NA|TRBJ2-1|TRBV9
CASSVVGDSYNEQFF
TGTGCCAGCAGCGTAGTCGGCGACTCCTACAATGAGCAGTTCTTC
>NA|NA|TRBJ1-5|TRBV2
CASSGGAGRSNQPQHF
TGTGCCAGCAGTGGTGGGGCGGGACGGAGCAATCAGCCCCAGCATTTT
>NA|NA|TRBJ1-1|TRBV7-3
CASSPSGQEAFF
TGTGCCAGCAGCCCCTCCGGGCAAGAAGCTTTCTTT
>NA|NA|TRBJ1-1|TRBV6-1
CASRTANTEAFF
TGTGCCAGCAGGACAGCTAACACTGAAGCTTTCTTT
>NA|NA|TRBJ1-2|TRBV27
CASSLWGNGYGYTF
TGTGCCAGCAGTTTGTGGGGTAACGGCTATGGCTACACCTTC
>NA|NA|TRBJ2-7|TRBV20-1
CSAPISGTRSYEQYF
TGCAGTGCTCCTATAAGTGGGACCAGGTCCTACGAGCAGTACTTC
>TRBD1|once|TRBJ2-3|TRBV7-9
CASSRTGGPDTQYF
TGTGCCAGCAGCCGGACAGGGGGTCCAGATACGCAGTATTTT